This T cell receptor beta chain came from a study of T-cell memory formation after mild COVID-19. Study information: Most TCR clusters belonged to a single donor.

TCRdb reanalysed the 5' RACE reads using MiXCR and keeps one entry per CDR3 protein. The data hold fewer than 600,000 distinct CDR3 sequences, with less than 25% observed a single time. This clonotype came up a few times. Germline assignment: CDR1 SNHLY and CDR2 FYNNEI. The CDR3 spans 15 residues. Deletions cut 3 bases from V and 9 bases from J, with 18 bases between. This clonotype was obtained from an adult woman who had mild COVID-19 (a few samples of this study predate the infection). Cell type and time point are not known. The V gene is TRBV2, the J gene TRBJ2-1; D is ambiguous. The sequencing sample was made of PBMCs or a T cell subset sorted from them (not recorded which). CDR3 sequence reads: CASSEQNSPVGEQFF. The CDR3 DNA sequence: TGTGCCAGCAGTGAGCAAAACTCCCCGGTGGGTGAGCAGTTCTTC. Looking up the rest from reference TRBV2 and TRBJ2-1 gives the full variable domain: EPEVTQTPSHQVTQMGQEVILRCVPISNHLYFYWYRQILGQKVEFLVSFYNNEISEKSEIFDDQFSVERPDGSNFTLKIRSTKLEDSAMYFCASSEQNSPVGEQFFGPGTRLTVL.